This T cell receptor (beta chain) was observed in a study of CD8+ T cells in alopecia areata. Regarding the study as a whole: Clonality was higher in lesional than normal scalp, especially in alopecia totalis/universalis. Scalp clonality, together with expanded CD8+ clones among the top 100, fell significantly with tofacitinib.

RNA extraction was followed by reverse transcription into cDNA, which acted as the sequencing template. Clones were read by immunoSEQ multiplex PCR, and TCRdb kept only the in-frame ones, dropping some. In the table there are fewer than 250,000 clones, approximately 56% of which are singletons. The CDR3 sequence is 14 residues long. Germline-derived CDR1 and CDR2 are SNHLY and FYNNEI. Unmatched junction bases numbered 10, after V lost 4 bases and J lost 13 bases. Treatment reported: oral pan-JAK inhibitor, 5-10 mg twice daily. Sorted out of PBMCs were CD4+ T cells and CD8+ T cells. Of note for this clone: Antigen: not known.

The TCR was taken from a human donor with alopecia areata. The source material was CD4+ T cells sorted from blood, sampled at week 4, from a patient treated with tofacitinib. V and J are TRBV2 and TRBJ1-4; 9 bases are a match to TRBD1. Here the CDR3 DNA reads TGTGCCAGCAGTGTTGGGACAGGGCCAGTAGGACTGTTTTTT. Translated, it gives CASSVGTGPVGLFF.